This entry lists 23 T cell receptor beta chains sequenced from one sample in a study of CD8+ T cells in alopecia areata. cDNA reverse transcribed from extracted RNA served as the sequencing template. Measured with immunoSEQ multiplex PCR; TCRdb has only the in-frame clones, and not every one. The sample gives more than 150,000 clones, approximately 60% of which show up once; 3% to 3.5% is in the top ten. Treatment given: oral pan-JAK inhibitor, 5-10 mg twice daily. The sequences come from CD4+ T cells sorted from blood, collected at week 4, from a patient treated with tofacitinib. Receptor source: a human donor with alopecia areata.

V gene TRBV5-1 combines with J gene TRBJ2-3; 7 nucleotides match TRBD1. There are 15 residues in the CDR3. The junction had 5 bases not matched to a gene; V was cut back by 1 base and J by 3 bases. CDR1 and CDR2 from the germline V gene are SGHRS and YFSETQ. The CDR3 DNA reads as TGCGCCAGCAGCTTGTCGACAGGGATGACAGATACGCAGTATTTT. Encoded protein: CASSLSTGMTDTQYF.

About this clone itself: A read error may produce the germline difference seen at one junction end. The chain uses TRBV7-9 and TRBJ1-2, with 7 bases aligning to TRBD1. Germline assignment: CDR1 SEHNR and CDR2 FQNEAQ (reference sequence). The CDR3 contains 15 residues. In DNA form, the CDR3 reads TGTGCCAGTAGCTCACTACGGGACAGCCCCTATGGCTACACCTTC. As protein: CASSSLRDSPYGYTF.

Here the CDR3 DNA reads TGCAGCGGGTTACCATGGAGGGACACTGAAGCTTTCTTT. This sequence encodes CSGLPWRDTEAFF. This chain connects TRBV29-1 to TRBJ1-1; unclear D gene. V dropped 7 bases and J dropped 3 bases, with 15 bases sitting between them. Germline CDR1 is SQVTM and CDR2 is ANQGSEA. This CDR3 comprises 13 residues.

The rearrangement joins TRBV5-5 to TRBJ2-3, with 7 bases aligning to TRBD1. V lost 3 bases to trimming and J lost 2 bases; unmatched junction nucleotides: 6. Germline CDR1 reads SGHKS; CDR2 reads YYEKEE (reference sequence). The CDR3 is 15 residues long. The CDR3 loop is CASSSGQTFTDTQYF. The CDR3 region has the DNA TGTGCCAGCAGCTCGGGACAGACTTTCACAGATACGCAGTATTTT.

The rearrangement joins TRBV30 to TRBJ1-2, with D hard to call. CDR1 and CDR2 from the germline V gene are GTSNPN and SVGIG (reference sequence). The CDR3 runs to 14 residues. The V end was cut by 2 bases, the J end by 2 bases, with 12 bases between. DNA of the CDR3: TGTGCCTGGAGTTTCCGGCATCTAAACTATGGCTACACCTTC. The encoded protein is CAWSFRHLNYGYTF. Looking up the rest from reference TRBV30 and TRBJ1-2 gives the full variable domain: SQTIHQWPATLVQPVGSPLSLECTVEGTSNPNLYWYRQAAGRGLQLLFYSVGIGQISSEVPQNLSASRPQDRQFILSSKKLLLSDSGFYLCAWSFRHLNYGYTFGSGTRLTVV.

This chain joins TRBV5-6 and TRBJ2-5; 7 nucleotides align to TRBD1. Germline-derived CDR1 and CDR2 are SGHDT and YYEEEE. This CDR3 contains 14 residues. V dropped 2 bases and J dropped 1; count of bases not matched to a gene: 2. CDR3 amino acids: CASSFGQAQETQYF. In DNA form, the CDR3 reads TGTGCCAGCAGCTTTGGACAGGCCCAAGAGACCCAGTACTTC.

This chain connects TRBV30 to TRBJ2-3, with 12 bases lining up with TRBD2. V lost 2 bases to trimming and J lost 5 bases; unmatched junction nucleotides: 8. CDR1 GTSNPN and CDR2 SVGIG come from the germline V gene (reference sequence). The CDR3 is 16 amino acids. CDR3 coding DNA: TGTGCCTGGAGTCTAGCGGGGGGGCAGTTAGTAGATACGCAGTATTTT. Translating it yields CAWSLAGGQLVDTQYF.

This clone was seen more than once but under ten times. This chain uses TRBV6-1 with TRBJ1-5, with D tentatively TRBD1 (5 bases). V shed 6 bases and J shed 4 bases, with 7 bases lying between them. Germline CDR1 MNHNS, CDR2 SASEGT. The CDR3 has 12 amino acids. The CDR3 bases are TGTGCCAGCAGGGGACCTAATCAGCCCCAGCATTTT. It specifies CASRGPNQPQHF.

This chain uses TRBV30 with TRBJ1-2; D possibly corresponds to TRBD1 (5 bases). Germline V gene data show CDR1 as GTSNPN and CDR2 as SVGIG (reference sequence). The CDR3 runs 14 residues. V was pared by 4 bases and J by 6 bases, with 18 bases between. This chain's CDR3 is CAWTRFRTTDGYTF. DNA for the CDR3: TGTGCCTGGACCCGTTTCAGGACAACAGATGGCTACACCTTC.

This clone was observed a few times. The V gene is TRBV7-2, the J gene TRBJ2-7; tentatively, D is TRBD1 (6 bases). V dropped 5 bases and J dropped 3 bases, with 11 bases sitting between them. The CDR3 covers 13 residues. Germline CDR1 and CDR2: SGHTA and FQGNSA. For the CDR3, the DNA is TGTGCCAGCAGCCTTCGGACAGTCTACGAGCAGTACTTC. As protein: CASSLRTVYEQYF.

J is TRBJ2-4 and V is TRBV29-1; 8 positions agree with TRBD1. This CDR3 spans 12 amino acids. In germline, CDR1 is SQVTM, CDR2 ANQGSEA. V was pared by 4 bases and J by 4 bases, with 0 bases of the junction left unmatched. The DNA for the CDR3 is TGCAGCGTTGGGACAGGGAAAAACATTCAGTACTTC. Its protein is CSVGTGKNIQYF.

CDR3 sequence: CACGGAGTDTQYF. DNA of the CDR3: TGTGCCTGCGGGGGGGCGGGCACAGATACGCAGTATTTT. The chain recombines TRBV30 with TRBJ2-3; the match to TRBD2 covers 8 bases. Germline-derived CDR1 and CDR2 are GTSNPN and SVGIG (reference sequence). The trim removed 6 bases at V and 1 base at J, leaving 3 bases unmatched. The CDR3 length is 13 residues. The whole variable domain, remainder taken from reference TRBV30 and TRBJ2-3, is SQTIHQWPATLVQPVGSPLSLECTVEGTSNPNLYWYRQAAGRGLQLLFYSVGIGQISSEVPQNLSASRPQDRQFILSSKKLLLSDSGFYLCACGGAGTDTQYFGPGTRLTVL.

The chain recombines TRBV5-1 with TRBJ1-1, with D possibly matching TRBD1 (5 bases). Trimming pared 4 bases from V and 11 bases from J, leaving 12 bases between. The CDR3 consists of 11 residues. Germline V gene lookup returns CDR1 SGHRS and CDR2 YFSETQ. In DNA, the CDR3 is TGCGCCAGCAGCGTTGGGACCACCGCTTTCTTT. It yields the protein CASSVGTTAFF.

CDR3 loop: CASSPRTRREAFF. In nucleotides, the CDR3 is TGTGCCAGCAGCCCTCGGACCCGACGGGAAGCTTTCTTT. V usage is TRBV9 and J usage is TRBJ1-1; the D is unclear. Germline assignment: CDR1 SGDLS and CDR2 YYNGEE. This CDR3 spans 13 amino acids. Trimming cost V 4 bases and J 8 bases, with 15 bases left between them.

This clone occurred once. V is TRBV29-1 and J is TRBJ2-5; possibly TRBD1 or TRBD2 for D (6 bases each). CDR1 is SQVTM, CDR2 ANQGSEA, per germline. CDR3 length: 14 amino acids. Trimming stripped 3 bases from V and 5 bases from J, with 16 bases between. DNA of the CDR3: TGCAGCGTTGATAAAGGGGGGCTTGGGGAGACCCAGTACTTC. Its protein is CSVDKGGLGETQYF. The complete variable domain, with remaining parts taken from reference TRBV29-1 and TRBJ2-5, reads SAVISQKPSRDICQRGTSLTIQCQVDSQVTMMFWYRQQPGQSLTLIATANQGSEATYESGFVIDKFPISRPNLTFSTLTVSNMSPEDSSIYLCSVDKGGLGETQYFGPGTRLLVL.

Turning to this clone: Other DNA sequences within the sample encode an identical CDR3. The gene calls are TRBV5-1 and TRBJ1-5; D is undetermined. V lost 0 bases and J lost 4, with 5 bases in between. CDR3 length: 13 residues. Per the germline V gene, CDR1 is SGHRS and CDR2 is YFSETQ. CDR3 in amino acids: CASSLGPNQPQHF. The CDR3 coding sequence is TGCGCCAGCAGCTTGGGTCCGAATCAGCCCCAGCATTTT.

The genes are TRBV7-2 and TRBJ2-5, with TRBD2 identical over 8 bases. Germline V gene lookup returns CDR1 SGHTA and CDR2 FQGNSA. The junction had 6 bases not matched to a gene; V was cut back by 1 base and J by 2 bases. The CDR3 runs to 16 residues. The CDR3 spells CASSLGSTSGQETQYF. The CDR3 bases are TGTGCCAGCAGCTTAGGGTCTACTAGCGGACAAGAGACCCAGTACTTC.

Only one count was recorded for this clone. The junction shows a germline mismatch at one end, possibly a read error. J is TRBJ2-1 and V is TRBV7-9; D may be TRBD1 or TRBD2 (6 bases each). CDR3 length equals 15 residues. Germline loops: CDR1 SEHNR, CDR2 FQNEAQ (reference sequence). CDR3 DNA sequence: TGTGCCAGCAGCCTTATGGGGGGCTCCCACAATGAGCAGTTCTTC. Protein sequence: CASSLMGGSHNEQFF.

This clone was detected a few times. CDR3 sequence: CASRRNTLNNQPQHF. CDR3 nucleotides: TGTGCCAGTAGGCGAAATACCCTGAACAATCAGCCCCAGCATTTT. The rearrangement links TRBV19 to TRBJ1-5; D call uncertain. CDR1 LNHDA and CDR2 SQIVND come from the germline V gene (reference sequence). Deletions cut 6 bases from V and 3 bases from J, with 15 bases between. The CDR3 consists of 15 residues.

CDR3 residues: CTSSQRGDWGQPQHF. In DNA, the CDR3 is TGCACCAGCAGCCAAAGGGGGGACTGGGGTCAGCCCCAGCATTTT. The V call is TRBV1, the J call TRBJ1-5. TRBV1 is a pseudogene locus. The CDR3 consists of 15 residues.

This chain links TRBV6-5 with TRBJ1-1, with a possible D match to TRBD1 (6 bases). Germline V gives CDR1 MNHEY, CDR2 SVGAGI. The germline V and J ends were trimmed by 6 bases and 1 base, with 15 bases remaining between them. The length of the CDR3 is 15 residues. CDR3 coding DNA: TGTGCCAGCAGCCTTGCCCAGGGGACGAACACTGAAGCTTTCTTT. Translation: CASSLAQGTNTEAFF.

J is TRBJ1-5 and V is TRBV29-1; D is perhaps TRBD1 (6 bases). V lost 7 bases, J lost 3 bases, and 19 bases lay in between. CDR3 size: 15 residues. CDR1 and CDR2 from the germline V gene are SQVTM and ANQGSEA. CDR3 protein: CSAVISGEINQPQHF. CDR3 coding DNA: TGCAGCGCTGTGATTTCAGGGGAGATCAATCAGCCCCAGCATTTT.

The rearrangement joins TRBV13 to TRBJ1-4, with D possibly being TRBD1 (5 bases). The CDR3 sequence is 14 residues long. Germline loops: CDR1 PRHDT, CDR2 FYEKMQ (reference sequence). The ends were cut back, 2 bases at V and 10 bases at J, with 14 bases in the middle. The CDR3 DNA reads TGTGCCAGCAGCTTAAGTCAGGGCCTTGGAAAACTGTTTTTT. It is translated as CASSLSQGLGKLFF. The whole variable domain, filled in from reference TRBV13 and TRBJ1-4, reads AAGVIQSPRHLIKEKRETATLKCYPIPRHDTVYWYQQGPGQDPQFLISFYEKMQSDKGSIPDRFSAQQFSDYHSELNMSSLELGDSALYFCASSLSQGLGKLFFGSGTQLSVL.